This T cell receptor (beta chain) is drawn from a study of T cells in Graves' hyperthyroidism and ophthalmopathy. This clonotype was counted at least ten times. Amplification of TCR beta CDR3 regions was performed using RNA transcripts as template. The TCR CDR3 was amplified in a first-round RT-PCR using the HTBI primer set. TCRdb itself ran the multiplex PCR reads through MiXCR, one entry per CDR3 protein. In the table there are around 270,000 distinct CDR3 sequences, around 19% of which are singletons. V was pared by 4 bases and J by 4 bases, with 17 bases between. Germline CDR1 reads SGHAT; CDR2 reads FQNNGV. This CDR3 spans 15 amino acids.

The source material was blood. The chain links TRBV11-2 to TRBJ2-7; tentatively, D is TRBD1 (6 bases). The clonotype was recovered from a man aged 45-60 years with Graves' ophthalmopathy. CDR3: CASSSKGTRNYEQYF. CDR3 DNA sequence: TGTGCCAGCAGCTCCAAGGGGACACGAAATTACGAGCAGTACTTC.